What follows is one T cell receptor beta chain and its context. This entry comes from a study of cytotoxic CD8 clonotypes in ibrutinib-treated CLL. Background on the study: After treatment lasting a median approximately eleven months, range 6 to 36, response samples were collected.

Repertoires were generated with immunoSEQ multiplex PCR, while TCRdb's copy carries only in-frame clones and drops some. Of over 150,000 clones listed, over 60% are singletons. The sequenced sample was PBMCs, obtained after 24 months of ibrutinib treatment. This receptor was taken from a human donor with chronic lymphocytic leukemia.

CDR3 loop: CASSQDPDTLRAFF. The CDR3 DNA follows: TGTGCCAGCAGCCAAGATCCAGATACACTGAGGGCTTTCTTT. V and J are TRBV4-2 and TRBJ1-1; D not resolved. Deletions cut 0 bases from V and 11 bases from J, with 16 bases between. CDR3 length: 14 residues. Germline V gene data show CDR1 as LGHNA and CDR2 as YNFKEQ.